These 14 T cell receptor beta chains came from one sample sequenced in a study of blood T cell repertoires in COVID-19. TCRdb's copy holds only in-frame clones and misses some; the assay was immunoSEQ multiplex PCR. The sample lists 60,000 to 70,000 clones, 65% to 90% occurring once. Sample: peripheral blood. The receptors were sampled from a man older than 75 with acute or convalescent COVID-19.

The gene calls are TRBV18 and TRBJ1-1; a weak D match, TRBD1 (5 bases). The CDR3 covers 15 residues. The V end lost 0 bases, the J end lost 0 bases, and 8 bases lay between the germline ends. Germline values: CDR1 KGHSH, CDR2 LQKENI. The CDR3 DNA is TGTGCCAGCTCACCACCTTCGACAGTGAACACTGAAGCTTTCTTT. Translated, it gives CASSPPSTVNTEAFF.

CDR3 region: CSVGPGTGGSEQFF. The CDR3 nucleotides read TGCAGCGTTGGCCCCGGGACAGGGGGATCTGAGCAGTTCTTC. The genes are TRBV29-1 and TRBJ2-1, with 11 bases that match TRBD1. CDR1 SQVTM and CDR2 ANQGSEA come from the germline V gene. V shed 4 bases and J 9 bases; nucleotides not matched to a gene: 8. The CDR3 has 14 residues.

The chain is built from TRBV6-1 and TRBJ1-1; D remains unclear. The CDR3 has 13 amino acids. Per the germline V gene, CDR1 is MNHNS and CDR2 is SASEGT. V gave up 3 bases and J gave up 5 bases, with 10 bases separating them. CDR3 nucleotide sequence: TGTGCCAGCAGTGAGTCCACGAGGACTGAAGCTTTCTTT. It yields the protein CASSESTRTEAFF.

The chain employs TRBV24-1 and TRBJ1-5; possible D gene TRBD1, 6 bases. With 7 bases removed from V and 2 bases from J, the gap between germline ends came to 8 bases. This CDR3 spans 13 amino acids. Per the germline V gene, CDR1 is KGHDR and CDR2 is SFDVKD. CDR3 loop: CATSRQGNQPQHF. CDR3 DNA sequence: TGTGCCACCAGCCGACAGGGCAATCAGCCCCAGCATTTT.

CDR3 sequence: CASSEQVSEKLFF. The CDR3 bases are TGTGCCAGCTCAGAACAGGTCTCTGAAAAACTGTTTTTT. This sequence joins TRBV18 and TRBJ1-4; tentative D call: TRBD1 (5 bases). CDR3 length equals 13 residues. Trimming removed 5 bases from V and 7 bases from J, with 11 bases in between. Per germline, CDR1 KGHSH and CDR2 LQKENI.

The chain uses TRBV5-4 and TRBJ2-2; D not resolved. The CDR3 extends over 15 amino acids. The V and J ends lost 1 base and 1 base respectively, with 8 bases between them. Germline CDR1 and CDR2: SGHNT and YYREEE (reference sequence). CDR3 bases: TGTGCCAGCAGCTTGATCTACCAGAACACCGGGGAGCTGTTTTTT. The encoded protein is CASSLIYQNTGELFF.

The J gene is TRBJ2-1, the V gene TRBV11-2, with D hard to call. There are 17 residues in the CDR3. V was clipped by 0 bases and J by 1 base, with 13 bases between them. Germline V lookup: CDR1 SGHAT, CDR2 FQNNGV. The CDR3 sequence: CASSLDLGRRSYNEQFF. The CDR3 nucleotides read TGTGCCAGCAGCTTAGATCTCGGCCGCAGGTCCTACAATGAGCAGTTCTTC.

The CDR3 reads CATSGSANTGELFF. CDR3 in DNA: TGTGCCACCAGTGGGAGTGCGAACACCGGGGAGCTGTTTTTT. This chain links TRBV24-1 with TRBJ2-2; D unclear. The CDR3 covers 14 residues. Trimming took 5 bases from V and 0 from J, leaving 6 bases between them. From germline, CDR1 is KGHDR and CDR2 SFDVKD.

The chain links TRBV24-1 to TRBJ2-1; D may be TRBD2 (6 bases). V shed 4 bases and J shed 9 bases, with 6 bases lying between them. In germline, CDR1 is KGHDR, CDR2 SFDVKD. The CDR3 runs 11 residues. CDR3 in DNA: TGTGCCACCAGTGACGGGGGTGAGCAGTTCTTC. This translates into CATSDGGEQFF.

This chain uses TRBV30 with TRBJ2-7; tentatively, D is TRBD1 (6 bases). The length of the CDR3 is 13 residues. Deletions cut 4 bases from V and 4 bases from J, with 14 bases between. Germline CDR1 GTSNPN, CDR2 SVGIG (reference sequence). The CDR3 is CAWTSDRRYEQYF. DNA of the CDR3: TGTGCCTGGACCAGCGACAGGAGGTACGAGCAGTACTTC.

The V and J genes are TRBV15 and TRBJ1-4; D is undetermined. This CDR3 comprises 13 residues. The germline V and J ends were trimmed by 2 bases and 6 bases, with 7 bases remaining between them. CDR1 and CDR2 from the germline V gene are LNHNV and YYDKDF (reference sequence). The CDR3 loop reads CATSRLQDEKLFF. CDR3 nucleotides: TGTGCCACCAGCAGATTGCAGGATGAAAAACTGTTTTTT. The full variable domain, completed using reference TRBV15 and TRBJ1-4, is DAMVIQNPRYQVTQFGKPVTLSCSQTLNHNVMYWYQQKSSQAPKLLFHYYDKDFNNEADTPDNFQSRRPNTSFCFLDIRSPGLGDTAMYLCATSRLQDEKLFFGSGTQLSVL.

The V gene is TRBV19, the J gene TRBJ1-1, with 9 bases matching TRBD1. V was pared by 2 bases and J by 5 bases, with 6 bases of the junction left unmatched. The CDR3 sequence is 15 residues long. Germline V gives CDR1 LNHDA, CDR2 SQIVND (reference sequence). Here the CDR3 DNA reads TGTGCCAGTAGTATATGGACAGGGGTGGGGACTGAAGCTTTCTTT. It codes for CASSIWTGVGTEAFF.

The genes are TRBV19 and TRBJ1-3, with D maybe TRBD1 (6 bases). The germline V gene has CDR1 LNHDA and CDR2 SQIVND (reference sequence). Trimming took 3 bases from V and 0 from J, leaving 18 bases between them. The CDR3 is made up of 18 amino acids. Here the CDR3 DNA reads TGTGCCAGTAGTATCAGGGGACACCGGGCCTTCTCTGGAAACACCATATATTTT. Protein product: CASSIRGHRAFSGNTIYF.

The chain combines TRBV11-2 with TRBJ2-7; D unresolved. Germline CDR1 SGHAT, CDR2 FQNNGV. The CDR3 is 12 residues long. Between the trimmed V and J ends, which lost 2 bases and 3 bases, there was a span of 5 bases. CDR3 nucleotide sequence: TGTGCCAGCAGCTTACGAGGCTACGAGCAGTACTTC. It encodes CASSLRGYEQYF.